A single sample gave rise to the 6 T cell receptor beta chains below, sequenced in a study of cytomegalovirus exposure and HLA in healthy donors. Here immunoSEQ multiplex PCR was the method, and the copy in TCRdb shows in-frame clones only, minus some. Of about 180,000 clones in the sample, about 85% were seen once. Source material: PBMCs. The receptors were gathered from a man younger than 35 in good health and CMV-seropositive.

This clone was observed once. DNA of the CDR3: TGTGCCAGCAGCCCCGACTATTCGAACACCGGGGAGCTGTTTTTT. Encoded protein: CASSPDYSNTGELFF. The chain combines TRBV28 with TRBJ2-2, with TRBD2 as a possible D gene (5 bases). The V end was cut by 6 bases, the J end by 0 bases, with 11 bases between. The CDR3 extends over 15 amino acids. Germline values: CDR1 MDHEN, CDR2 SYDVKM. The full variable domain, in which reference TRBV28 and TRBJ2-2 provide the parts outside the CDR3, is DVKVTQSSRYLVKRTGEKVFLECVQDMDHENMFWYRQDPGLGLRLIYFSYDVKMKEKGDIPEGYSVSREKKERFSLILESASTNQTSMYLCASSPDYSNTGELFFGEGSRLTVL.

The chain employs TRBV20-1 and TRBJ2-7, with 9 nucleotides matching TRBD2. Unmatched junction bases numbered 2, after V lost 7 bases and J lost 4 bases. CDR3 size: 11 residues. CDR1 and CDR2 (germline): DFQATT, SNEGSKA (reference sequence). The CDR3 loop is CSGTSDYEQYF. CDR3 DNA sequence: TGCAGTGGGACTAGCGATTACGAGCAGTACTTC.

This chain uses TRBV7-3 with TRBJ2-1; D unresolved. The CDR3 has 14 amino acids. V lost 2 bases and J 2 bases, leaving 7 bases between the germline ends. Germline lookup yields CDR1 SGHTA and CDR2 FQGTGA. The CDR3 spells CASSLRATYNEQFF. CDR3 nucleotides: TGTGCCAGCAGCTTACGAGCTACCTACAATGAGCAGTTCTTC.

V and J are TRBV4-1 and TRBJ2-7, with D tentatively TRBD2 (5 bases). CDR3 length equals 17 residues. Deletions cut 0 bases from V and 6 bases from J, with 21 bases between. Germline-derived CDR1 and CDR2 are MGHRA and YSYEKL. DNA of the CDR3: TGCGCCAGCAGCCAAGATGCGGGTGGGCGGATCACTGGCGAGCAGTACTTC. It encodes CASSQDAGGRITGEQYF.

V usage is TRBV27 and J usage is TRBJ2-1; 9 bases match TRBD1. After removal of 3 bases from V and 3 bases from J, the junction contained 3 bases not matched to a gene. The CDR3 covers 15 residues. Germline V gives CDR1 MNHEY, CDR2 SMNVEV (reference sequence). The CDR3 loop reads CASSLDRGFYNEQFF. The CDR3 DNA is TGTGCCAGCAGTTTGGACAGGGGATTCTACAATGAGCAGTTCTTC.

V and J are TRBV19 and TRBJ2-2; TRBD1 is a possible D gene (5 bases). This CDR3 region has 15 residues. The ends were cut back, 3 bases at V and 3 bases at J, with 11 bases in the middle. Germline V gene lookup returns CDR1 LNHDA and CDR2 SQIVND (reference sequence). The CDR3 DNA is TGTGCCAGTAGTATTGGGCAGGGCTACACCGGGGAGCTGTTTTTT. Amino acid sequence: CASSIGQGYTGELFF.